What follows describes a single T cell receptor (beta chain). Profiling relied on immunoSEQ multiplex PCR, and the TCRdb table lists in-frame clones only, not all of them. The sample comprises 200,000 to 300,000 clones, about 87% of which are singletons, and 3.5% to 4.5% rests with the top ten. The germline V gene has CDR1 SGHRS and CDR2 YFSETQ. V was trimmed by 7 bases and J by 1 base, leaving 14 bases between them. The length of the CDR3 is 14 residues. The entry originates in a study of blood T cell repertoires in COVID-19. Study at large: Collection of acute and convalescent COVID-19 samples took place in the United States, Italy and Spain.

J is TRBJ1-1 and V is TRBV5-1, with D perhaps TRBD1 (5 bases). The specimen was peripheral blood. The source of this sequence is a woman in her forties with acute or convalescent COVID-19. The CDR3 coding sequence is TGCGCCAGCGAACGGGGCGGGGCGAACACTGAAGCTTTCTTT. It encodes CASERGGANTEAFF.